The 7 T cell receptor beta chains below were found in one sample sequenced in a study of T cell changes during pregnancy in multiple sclerosis. Assay used: immunoSEQ multiplex PCR; TCRdb lists only in-frame clones, some missing. The sample lists 50,000 to 65,000 clones, 75% to 90% occurring once. Specimen: CD4+ T cells from peripheral blood mononuclear cells, collected in the third trimester of pregnancy. Receptor source: a female donor with multiple sclerosis, enrolled in a pregnancy study.

The CDR3 spells CASSVAIDSTNEKLFF. The CDR3 bases are TGTGCCAGCAGCGTAGCCATAGATTCAACTAATGAAAAACTGTTTTTT. V usage is TRBV9 and J usage is TRBJ1-4; D is unclear. Between the trimmed V and J ends, which lost 0 bases and 0 bases, there was a span of 9 bases. This CDR3 has 16 amino acids. Looked up from germline, CDR1 is SGDLS and CDR2 is YYNGEE.

This rearrangement joins TRBV10-2 to TRBJ2-3; TRBD2 is a possible D gene (5 bases). Trimming shortened V by 6 bases and J by 6 bases, and 13 bases separated the two germline ends. The CDR3 covers 13 residues. The germline V gene encodes CDR1 WSHSY and CDR2 SAAADI. The chain's CDR3 is CASRVSGGDTQYF. The CDR3 DNA reads as TGCGCCAGCAGGGTTTCGGGCGGGGATACGCAGTATTTT.

The chain uses TRBV6-1 and TRBJ1-4; weak D call: TRBD1 (5 bases). V was trimmed by 4 bases and J by 2 bases, leaving 8 bases between them. The V gene's germline CDR1 is MNHNS and CDR2 SASEGT. The CDR3 contains 14 residues. The CDR3 sequence: CASSAGLTNEKLFF. The CDR3 DNA follows: TGTGCCAGCAGTGCAGGGCTCACTAATGAAAAACTGTTTTTT.

The rearrangement uses TRBV6-5 and TRBJ1-4; 8 bases are shared with TRBD1. The CDR3 spans 15 residues. CDR1 and CDR2 from the germline V gene are MNHEY and SVGAGI. V was pared by 5 bases and J by 8 bases, with 10 bases of the junction left unmatched. In nucleotides, the CDR3 is TGTGCCAGCAGTAAAACAGGGGGATTTTCCGAAAAACTGTTTTTT. The encoded protein is CASSKTGGFSEKLFF.

This clone appeared once. The CDR3, as DNA: TGTGCCAGCAGCTTACGGGAGAGGGAATTTGAGCAGTTCTTC. The encoded protein is CASSLREREFEQFF. The V call is TRBV11-3, the J call TRBJ2-1; the D gene is possibly TRBD2 (6 bases). CDR3 length equals 14 residues. Per the germline V gene, CDR1 is SGHNT and CDR2 is YENEEA. V lost 2 bases and J lost 9, with 14 bases in between. Using reference TRBV11-3 and TRBJ2-1 for the parts outside the CDR3, the full variable domain is EAGVVQSPRYKIIEKKQPVAFWCNPISGHNTLYWYLQNLGQGPELLIRYENEEAVDDSQLPKDRFSAERLKGVDSTLKIQPAELGDSAVYLCASSLREREFEQFFGPGTRLTVL.

The CDR3 sequence is CSASPVGYTF. CDR3 in DNA: TGCAGTGCTAGCCCCGTAGGCTACACCTTC. The V call is TRBV20-1, the J call TRBJ1-2; D remains unclear. The V end was cut by 3 bases, the J end by 8 bases, with 7 bases between. The CDR3 has 10 residues. From germline, CDR1 is DFQATT and CDR2 SNEGSKA (reference sequence).

The gene calls are TRBV5-1 and TRBJ1-1, with D hard to call. CDR1 SGHRS and CDR2 YFSETQ come from the germline V gene. This CDR3 comprises 13 residues. V gave up 8 bases and J gave up 0 bases, with 11 bases separating them. CDR3 loop: CASNRLVNTEAFF. In DNA, the CDR3 is TGCGCCAGTAATCGACTGGTGAACACTGAAGCTTTCTTT.